This record concerns one T cell receptor (beta chain) sequence. CDR1 and CDR2 (germline): LGHDT, YNNKEL (reference sequence). J lost 6 bases, V lost 1 base, and 6 bases had no gene match. The CDR3 contains 15 residues. TCR beta CDR3 sequences were amplified from RNA transcripts. In the first-round RT-PCR of the TCR CDR3, the HTBI primer set was used. One entry per CDR3 protein results from TCRdb running MiXCR on the multiplex PCR reads. The sample records 730,000 or so distinct CDR3 sequences, around 20% being singletons. This specimen comes from a study of T cells in Graves' hyperthyroidism and ophthalmopathy. Study summary: The authors collected peripheral blood at initial diagnosis, before any treatment.

Not enrolled were patients with uncontrolled infection, other autoimmune disease, pregnancy or lactation. The PBMCs had their origin in roughly 10 ml of fresh peripheral blood. The source of this sequence is a woman between 45 and 60 years old with Graves' hyperthyroidism that later progressed to Graves' ophthalmopathy. Material for sequencing was blood. The chain joins TRBV3-1 to TRBJ2-1, with TRBD1 identical over 7 bases. CDR3 in amino acids: CASSQVGGAINEQFF. In DNA form, the CDR3 reads TGTGCCAGCAGCCAAGTAGGGGGCGCCATCAATGAGCAGTTCTTC.